A single sample gave rise to the 8 T cell receptor beta chains below, sequenced in a study of blood T cell repertoires in COVID-19. Clones were read by immunoSEQ multiplex PCR, and TCRdb kept only the in-frame ones, dropping some. The repertoire holds approximately 97,000 clones, with 90% as singletons. The sequenced sample was peripheral blood. These receptors originate from a man in his 60s with acute or convalescent COVID-19.

Only a few counts were recorded for this clone. J is TRBJ2-1 and V is TRBV5-4; 9 positions match TRBD2. The CDR3 has 15 amino acids. The J segment lost 1 base and the V segment lost 4 bases, leaving 3 bases of the junction unmatched. The germline CDR1 and CDR2 sequences are SGHNT and YYREEE (reference sequence). DNA for the CDR3: TGTGCCAGCAGCAATAGCGGGGGTTCCTACAATGAGCAGTTCTTC. It yields the protein CASSNSGGSYNEQFF.

The chain is built from TRBV30 and TRBJ2-1; D is ambiguous. From germline, CDR1 is GTSNPN and CDR2 SVGIG (reference sequence). The CDR3 has 13 residues. V lost 4 bases and J lost 4, with 11 bases in between. CDR3 nucleotides: TGTGCCTGGATACCCGCCGGGTACAATGAGCAGTTCTTC. This gives the protein CAWIPAGYNEQFF.

This chain links TRBV20-1 with TRBJ1-1, with D maybe TRBD1 (5 bases). There are 11 residues in the CDR3. Trimming stripped 3 bases from V and 12 bases from J, with 14 bases between. The V gene's germline CDR1 is DFQATT and CDR2 SNEGSKA (reference sequence). This CDR3 is CSARELGQTFF. The DNA of the CDR3 is TGCAGTGCTAGGGAGTTGGGGCAGACTTTCTTT.

The rearrangement links TRBV30 to TRBJ2-3; 7 bases are shared with TRBD2. The CDR3 sequence is 15 residues long. V lost 0 bases, J lost 2 bases, and 5 bases stayed unmatched. Looked up from germline, CDR1 is GTSNPN and CDR2 is SVGIG (reference sequence). The CDR3, as DNA: TGTGCCTGGAGTGTACTGCGGGGGACCACAGATACGCAGTATTTT. Translated, it gives CAWSVLRGTTDTQYF.

The chain carries TRBV27 and TRBJ1-2; 7 bases match TRBD1. Looked up from germline, CDR1 is MNHEY and CDR2 is SMNVEV (reference sequence). The V gene end was trimmed by 5 bases and the J gene end by 4 bases; junction bases not matched to a gene: 4. The CDR3 runs to 13 residues. The CDR3 loop reads CASSAGTVYGYTF. In nucleotides, the CDR3 is TGTGCCAGCAGTGCCGGGACAGTCTATGGCTACACCTTC.

The V gene is TRBV6-5, the J gene TRBJ1-2; TRBD1 matches 10 bases. Germline-derived CDR1 and CDR2 are MNHEY and SVGAGI. J gave up 7 bases and V 6 bases, and 8 bases lay outside the gene matches. This CDR3 spans 14 amino acids. CDR3 region: CASRRTGGDGGYTF. In DNA form, the CDR3 reads TGTGCCAGCAGGCGGACAGGGGGGGACGGTGGCTACACCTTC.

The rearrangement joins TRBV11-1 to TRBJ1-1; TRBD1 agrees at 7 bases. V shed 3 bases and J 5 bases; nucleotides not matched to a gene: 6. CDR3 size: 14 residues. In germline, CDR1 is SGHAT, CDR2 FQDESV (reference sequence). CDR3 sequence (DNA): TGTGCCAGCAGCTTCCCAGGGGGTTGGACTGAAGCTTTCTTT. Amino acid sequence: CASSFPGGWTEAFF.

This clone has just a few counts. V is TRBV6-5 and J is TRBJ1-3; D gene uncertain. This CDR3 region has 13 residues. Trimming cost V 6 bases and J 3 bases, with 9 bases left between them. Per germline, CDR1 MNHEY and CDR2 SVGAGI. The CDR3 sequence: CASSQTFGNTIYF. DNA for the CDR3: TGTGCCAGCAGCCAGACATTTGGAAACACCATATATTTT.